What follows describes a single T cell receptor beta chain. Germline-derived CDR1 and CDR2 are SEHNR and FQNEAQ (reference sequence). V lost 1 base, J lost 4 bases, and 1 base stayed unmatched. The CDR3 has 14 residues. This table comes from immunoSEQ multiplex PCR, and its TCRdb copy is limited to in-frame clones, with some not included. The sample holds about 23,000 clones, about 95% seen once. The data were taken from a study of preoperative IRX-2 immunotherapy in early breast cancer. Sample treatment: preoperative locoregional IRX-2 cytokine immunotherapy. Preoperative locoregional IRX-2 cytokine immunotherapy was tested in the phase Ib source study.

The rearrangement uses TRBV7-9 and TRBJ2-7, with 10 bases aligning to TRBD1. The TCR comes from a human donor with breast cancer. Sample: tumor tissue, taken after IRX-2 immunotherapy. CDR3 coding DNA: TGTGCCAGCAGCTTAGGACAGGGGGCTTACGAGCAGTACTTC. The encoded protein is CASSLGQGAYEQYF.